This T cell receptor (beta chain) originates from a study of T cells in Graves' hyperthyroidism and ophthalmopathy. As concerns this clonotype: This may be a read error, as it is one base from a much larger clone.

Amplified TCR beta CDR3 regions derived from RNA transcripts. The HTBI primer set drove a first-round RT-PCR of the TCR CDR3. A single record per CDR3 protein comes from TCRdb applying MiXCR to the multiplex PCR reads. Counted here are approximately 720,000 distinct CDR3 sequences, roughly a sixth occurring once; the ten biggest clones make up 16%. Germline CDR1 GTSNPN, CDR2 SVGIG (reference sequence). With 5 bases clipped from V and 4 bases from J, the junction kept 10 bases outside the gene matches. The CDR3 is made up of 14 amino acids. The chain links TRBV30 to TRBJ1-2; 7 nucleotides align to TRBD1. The TCR originated in a woman between 50 and 59 years old with Graves' hyperthyroidism that later progressed to Graves' ophthalmopathy. The sample was blood. The CDR3 sequence: CAWGRRGQSYGYTF. The CDR3 nucleotides are TGTGCCTGGGGGCGAAGGGGGCAGAGCTATGGCTACACCTTC.